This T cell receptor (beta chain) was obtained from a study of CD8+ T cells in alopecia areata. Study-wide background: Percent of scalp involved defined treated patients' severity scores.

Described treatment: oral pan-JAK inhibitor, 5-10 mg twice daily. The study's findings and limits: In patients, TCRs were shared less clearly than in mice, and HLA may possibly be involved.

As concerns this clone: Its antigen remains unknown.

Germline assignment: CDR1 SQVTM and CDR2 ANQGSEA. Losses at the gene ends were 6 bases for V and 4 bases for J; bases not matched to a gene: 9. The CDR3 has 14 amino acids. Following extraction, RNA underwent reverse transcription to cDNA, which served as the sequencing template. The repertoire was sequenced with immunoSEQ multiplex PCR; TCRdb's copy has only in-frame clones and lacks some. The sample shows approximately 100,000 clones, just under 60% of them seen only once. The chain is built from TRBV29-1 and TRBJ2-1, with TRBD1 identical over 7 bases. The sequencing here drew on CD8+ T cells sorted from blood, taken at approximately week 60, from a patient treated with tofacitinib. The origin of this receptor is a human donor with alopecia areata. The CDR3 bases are TGCAGCGTACCCGACAGGGCGGATTACAATGAGCAGTTCTTC. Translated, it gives CSVPDRADYNEQFF.